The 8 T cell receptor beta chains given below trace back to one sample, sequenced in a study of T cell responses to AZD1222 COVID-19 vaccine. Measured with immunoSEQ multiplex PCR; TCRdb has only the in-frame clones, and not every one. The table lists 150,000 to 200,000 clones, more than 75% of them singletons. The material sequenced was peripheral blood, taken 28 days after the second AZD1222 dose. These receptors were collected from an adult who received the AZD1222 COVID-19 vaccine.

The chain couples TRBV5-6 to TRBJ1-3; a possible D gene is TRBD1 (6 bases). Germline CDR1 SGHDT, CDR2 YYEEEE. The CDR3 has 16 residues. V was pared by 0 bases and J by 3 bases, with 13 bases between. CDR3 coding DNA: TGTGCCAGCAGCTTGGCCGGGGGGCAGGGTGGAAACACCATATATTTT. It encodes CASSLAGGQGGNTIYF.

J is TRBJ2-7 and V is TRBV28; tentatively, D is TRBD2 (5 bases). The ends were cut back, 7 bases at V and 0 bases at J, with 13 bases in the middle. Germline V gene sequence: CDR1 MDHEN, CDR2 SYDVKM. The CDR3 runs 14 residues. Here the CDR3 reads CASTPAGYSYEQYF. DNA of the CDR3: TGTGCCAGCACCCCCGCGGGCTACTCCTACGAGCAGTACTTC.

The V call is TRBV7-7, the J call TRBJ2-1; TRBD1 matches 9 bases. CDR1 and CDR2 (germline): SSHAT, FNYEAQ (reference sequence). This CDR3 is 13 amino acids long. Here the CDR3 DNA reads TGTGCTAGCGCATTGGACAGGGGACATGAGCAGTTCTTC. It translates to CASALDRGHEQFF. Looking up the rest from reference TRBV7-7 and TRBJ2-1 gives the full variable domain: GAGVSQSPRYKVTKRGQDVTLRCDPISSHATLYWYQQALGQGPEFLTYFNYEAQPDKSGLPSDRFSAERPEGSISTLTIQRTEQRDSAMYRCASALDRGHEQFFGPGTRLTVL.

CDR3 residues: CASSLAGATGQPQHF. As DNA, the CDR3 is TGCGCCAGCAGCTTGGCCGGGGCAACTGGGCAGCCCCAGCATTTT. The chain carries TRBV5-1 and TRBJ1-5; tentatively, D is TRBD1 (5 bases). Germline CDR1 is SGHRS and CDR2 is YFSETQ. Between the trimmed V and J ends, which lost 0 bases and 7 bases, there was a span of 14 bases. The CDR3 is made up of 15 amino acids.

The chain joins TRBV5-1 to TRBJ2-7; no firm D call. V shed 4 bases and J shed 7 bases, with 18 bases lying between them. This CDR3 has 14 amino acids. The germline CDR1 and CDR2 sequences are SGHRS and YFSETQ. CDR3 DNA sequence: TGCGCCAGCAGCCTGTGGACCGCCTGGGGAGAGCAGTACTTC. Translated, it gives CASSLWTAWGEQYF.

The CDR3 DNA follows: TGTGCCAGCACACAGTTGGGGAACACTGAAGCTTTCTTT. Protein sequence: CASTQLGNTEAFF. The chain combines TRBV12-3 or TRBV12-4 with TRBJ1-1; D gene ambiguous. The germline V and J ends were trimmed by 7 bases and 1 base, with 10 bases remaining between them. CDR3 length: 13 amino acids.

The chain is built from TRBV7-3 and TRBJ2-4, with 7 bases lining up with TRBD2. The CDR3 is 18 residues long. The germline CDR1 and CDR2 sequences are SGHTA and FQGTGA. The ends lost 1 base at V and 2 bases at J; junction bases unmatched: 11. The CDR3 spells CASSLRASGEGTKNIQYF. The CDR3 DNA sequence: TGTGCCAGCAGCTTAAGGGCTAGCGGAGAGGGGACCAAAAACATTCAGTACTTC.

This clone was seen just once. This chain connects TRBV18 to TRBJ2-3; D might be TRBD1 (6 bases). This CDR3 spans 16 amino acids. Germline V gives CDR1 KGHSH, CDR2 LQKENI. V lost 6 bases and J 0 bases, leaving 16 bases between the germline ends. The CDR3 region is CASSREGTTSTDTQYF. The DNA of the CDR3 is TGTGCCAGCTCCCGAGAGGGGACAACTAGCACAGATACGCAGTATTTT. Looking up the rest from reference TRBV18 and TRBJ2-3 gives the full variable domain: NAGVMQNPRHLVRRRGQEARLRCSPMKGHSHVYWYRQLPEEGLKFMVYLQKENIIDESGMPKERFSAEFPKEGPSILRIQQVVRGDSAAYFCASSREGTTSTDTQYFGPGTRLTVL.